This T cell receptor (beta chain) was found in a study of Ad26.COV2.S vaccination and SARS-CoV-2 variants. The treatment is: approximately 18 received Ad26.COV2.S at low or high dose, single or two shots; about 5 received placebo; per-sample allocation not given. Repertoires come from day 63 after the first vaccine or placebo injection. Within Boston, the person who donated was an adult of 18-55 years. The trim removed 4 bases at V and 6 bases at J, leaving 4 bases unmatched. The germline gives CDR1 SQVTM, CDR2 ANQGSEA. The CDR3 runs to 12 residues. Method: immunoSEQ multiplex PCR; TCRdb's copy keeps in-frame clones and lacks some. Among 300,000 to 450,000 clones listed, approximately 85% were seen once.

The gene calls are TRBV29-1 and TRBJ1-1, with 8 bases matching TRBD1. The input for sequencing was peripheral blood, taken in a trial of Ad26.COV2.S vaccine versus placebo. This TCR was recovered from a person between 18 and 65 years old who received the Ad26.COV2.S COVID-19 vaccine or a placebo. Here the CDR3 reads CSVAGGWAEAFF. The DNA for the CDR3 is TGCAGCGTTGCAGGGGGCTGGGCTGAAGCTTTCTTT. The full variable domain, rest sourced from reference TRBV29-1 and TRBJ1-1, is SAVISQKPSRDICQRGTSLTIQCQVDSQVTMMFWYRQQPGQSLTLIATANQGSEATYESGFVIDKFPISRPNLTFSTLTVSNMSPEDSSIYLCSVAGGWAEAFFGQGTRLTVV.